The 18 T cell receptor beta chains below all came from one sample that was sequenced in a study of blood T cell repertoires in COVID-19. Clones were read by immunoSEQ multiplex PCR, and TCRdb kept only the in-frame ones, dropping some. Of hundreds of thousands of clones detected, 83% appear once; the ten largest clones hold about 2.5%. The sequenced sample consisted of peripheral blood. These receptors all come from a middle-aged woman with active or convalescent COVID-19.

This sequence joins TRBV2 and TRBJ2-1; 9 nucleotides match TRBD2. Per germline, CDR1 SNHLY and CDR2 FYNNEI. This CDR3 is built from 15 residues. J was trimmed by 4 bases and V by 6 bases; bases with no gene match: 7. CDR3 amino acids: CASSLLAGRYNEQFF. DNA of the CDR3: TGTGCCAGCAGCCTGCTAGCGGGAAGGTACAATGAGCAGTTCTTC.

This chain joins TRBV4-1 and TRBJ1-4, with 7 bases matching TRBD1. V gave up 1 base and J gave up 5 bases; unmatched junction bases: 4. Germline V gives CDR1 MGHRA, CDR2 YSYEKL. This CDR3 comprises 15 residues. The CDR3: CASSQAAGQNEKLFF. In DNA form, the CDR3 reads TGCGCCAGCAGCCAAGCGGCGGGACAGAATGAAAAACTGTTTTTT.

The rearrangement links TRBV28 to TRBJ1-3; D not certain. Trimming cost V 0 bases and J 0 bases, with 12 bases left between them. There are 17 residues in the CDR3. The germline V gene has CDR1 MDHEN and CDR2 SYDVKM. The CDR3 loop is CASSLWATTRSGNTIYF. For the CDR3, the DNA is TGTGCCAGCAGTTTATGGGCAACTACCCGCTCTGGAAACACCATATATTTT.

The J gene is TRBJ2-1, the V gene TRBV5-8; 9 bases are shared with TRBD1. Germline values: CDR1 SGHTS, CDR2 YDEGEE. The CDR3 covers 14 residues. The V and J ends lost 3 bases and 7 bases, in that order; junction bases with no gene match: 5. The CDR3 is CASSWGQGLNEQFF. The CDR3 DNA is TGTGCCAGCAGCTGGGGACAGGGTCTTAATGAGCAGTTCTTC.

J is TRBJ1-2 and V is TRBV5-1; a weak D match, TRBD1 (5 bases). CDR1 and CDR2 from the germline V gene are SGHRS and YFSETQ. There are 15 residues in the CDR3. The V and J ends lost 0 bases and 4 bases respectively, with 13 bases between them. The CDR3 loop is CASSLDRPGVYGYTF. CDR3 DNA: TGCGCCAGCAGCTTGGACAGGCCGGGAGTCTATGGCTACACCTTC.

The genes are TRBV28 and TRBJ1-2, with TRBD1 as a possible D gene (5 bases). The CDR3 is made up of 14 amino acids. CDR1 and CDR2 (germline): MDHEN, SYDVKM. V lost 5 bases to trimming and J lost 8 bases, with 18 bases between them. Here the CDR3 reads CASSPLSGGRGYTF. The CDR3 DNA reads as TGTGCCAGCAGTCCCCTCTCCGGGGGGAGAGGCTACACCTTC.

The V call is TRBV6-2 or TRBV6-3, the J call TRBJ1-6, with 10 nucleotides matching TRBD1. The CDR3 contains 15 residues. CDR1 is MNHEY and CDR2 is SVGEGT in the germline V gene. V lost 5 bases and J lost 10; bases outside the gene matches: 8. CDR3 in amino acids: CASSRTGGDGSPLHF. DNA for the CDR3: TGTGCCAGCAGTAGGACAGGGGGGGACGGATCACCCCTCCACTTT.

A single count supports this clone. The rearrangement joins TRBV2 to TRBJ2-1; D is unclear. V was shortened by 4 bases and J by 5 bases, with 15 bases between the two germline ends. This CDR3 contains 15 residues. The V gene's germline CDR1 is SNHLY and CDR2 FYNNEI. CDR3 DNA: TGTGCCAGCAGTGTGGGTTTAGCTTTACACAATGAGCAGTTCTTC. It codes for CASSVGLALHNEQFF. The full variable domain, rest sourced from reference TRBV2 and TRBJ2-1, is EPEVTQTPSHQVTQMGQEVILRCVPISNHLYFYWYRQILGQKVEFLVSFYNNEISEKSEIFDDQFSVERPDGSNFTLKIRSTKLEDSAMYFCASSVGLALHNEQFFGPGTRLTVL.

The rearrangement uses TRBV6-2 or TRBV6-3 and TRBJ1-5; a weak D match, TRBD1 (6 bases). The CDR3 is 15 residues long. Germline assignment: CDR1 MNHEY and CDR2 SVGEGT. V was clipped by 5 bases and J by 7 bases, with 18 bases between them. As DNA, the CDR3 is TGTGCCAGCAGTCGGGGGGGGGCGAATCGACAGCCCCAGCATTTT. Translating gives CASSRGGANRQPQHF.

The chain is built from TRBV25-1 and TRBJ1-3; possibly TRBD1 for D (6 bases). The CDR3 is made up of 16 amino acids. The ends were cut back, 2 bases at V and 2 bases at J, with 13 bases in the middle. Germline V gives CDR1 MGHDK, CDR2 SYGVNS. CDR3 coding DNA: TGTGCCAGCAGTGAAATTTCGGGGGGCACTGGAAACACCATATATTTT. Translated: CASSEISGGTGNTIYF.

The chain combines TRBV19 with TRBJ1-1; 7 bases agree with TRBD1. CDR1 and CDR2 from the germline V gene are LNHDA and SQIVND (reference sequence). The CDR3 loop spans 14 amino acids. V lost 6 bases, J lost 3 bases, and 7 bases stayed unmatched. The CDR3 spells CASRLTGVDTEAFF. For the CDR3, the DNA is TGTGCCAGTAGACTTACAGGGGTAGACACTGAAGCTTTCTTT.

The chain recombines TRBV6-5 with TRBJ2-1, with D possibly being TRBD2 (5 bases). V was shortened by 7 bases and J by 4 bases, with 14 bases between the two germline ends. This CDR3 contains 14 residues. Germline assignment: CDR1 MNHEY and CDR2 SVGAGI. CDR3 coding DNA: TGTGCCAGCAACCAACTAGGTCCTTACAATGAGCAGTTCTTC. Protein: CASNQLGPYNEQFF.

V gene TRBV18 combines with J gene TRBJ1-6; D gene unclear. Germline V CDR1 and CDR2: KGHSH, LQKENI. V lost 3 bases and J 0 bases, leaving 15 bases between the germline ends. The CDR3 covers 18 residues. The CDR3 spells CASSPRSRGVSYNSPLHF. CDR3 sequence (DNA): TGTGCCAGCTCACCGCGTTCCCGGGGAGTCTCCTATAATTCACCCCTCCACTTT.

The sample holds a few counts of this clone. This chain connects TRBV11-1 to TRBJ1-5; D uncertain. The germline V gene encodes CDR1 SGHAT and CDR2 FQDESV (reference sequence). Deletions cut 3 bases from V and 3 bases from J, with 6 bases between. The CDR3 loop spans 13 amino acids. The CDR3 reads CASSFSPNQPQHF. In DNA form, the CDR3 reads TGTGCCAGCAGCTTTAGTCCCAATCAGCCCCAGCATTTT.

The rearrangement links TRBV6-5 to TRBJ1-2, with D perhaps matching TRBD1 (5 bases). Trimming removed 4 bases at V and 5 bases at J, with 11 bases between. CDR1 and CDR2 from the germline V gene are MNHEY and SVGAGI. The CDR3 totals 13 residues. The CDR3 loop reads CASSSGDSYGYTF. CDR3 nucleotides: TGTGCCAGCAGTTCCGGGGACTCATATGGCTACACCTTC.

The chain links TRBV11-3 to TRBJ2-4; 10 bases match TRBD1. This CDR3 spans 13 amino acids. Germline trimming cut 4 bases from V and 7 bases from J; bases unmatched to any gene: 1. The V gene's germline CDR1 is SGHNT and CDR2 YENEEA. The CDR3 DNA follows: TGTGCCAGCAGCTCGGGACAGGGGAACATTCAGTACTTC. It codes for CASSSGQGNIQYF.

Only one count was recorded for this clone. V gene TRBV6-5 combines with J gene TRBJ2-3; 7 nucleotides line up with TRBD2. The CDR3 spans 12 residues. Germline V gene sequence: CDR1 MNHEY, CDR2 SVGAGI. Germline trimming cut 4 bases from V and 6 bases from J; bases unmatched to any gene: 1. The CDR3 DNA is TGTGCCAGCAGTTTGCGGGGGGATACGCAGTATTTT. The encoded protein is CASSLRGDTQYF.

CDR3 sequence (DNA): TGTGCCTTCTACACAGGGCTAAATTCACCCCTCCACTTT. Its protein is CAFYTGLNSPLHF. V and J are TRBV30 and TRBJ1-6; D might be TRBD1 (6 bases). Trimming cost V 7 bases and J 7 bases, with 14 bases left between them. Germline V lookup: CDR1 GTSNPN, CDR2 SVGIG (reference sequence). The CDR3 contains 13 residues.